A single sample is the source of the 25 T cell receptor beta chains below, sequenced in a study of T cells in Graves' hyperthyroidism and ophthalmopathy. TCR beta CDR3 sequences were amplified from RNA transcripts. Initially, a first-round RT-PCR of the TCR CDR3 employed the HTBI primer set. Using its own MiXCR run on the multiplex PCR reads, TCRdb lists one record per CDR3 protein. Of approximately 710,000 distinct CDR3 sequences listed, approximately 15% are singletons. The sample consisted of blood. These TCRs come from a man in his fifties with Graves' hyperthyroidism.

This clonotype has more than one count but fewer than ten. V usage is TRBV9 and J usage is TRBJ2-2; unclear D gene. Germline V lookup: CDR1 SGDLS, CDR2 YYNGEE. V shed 3 bases and J shed 1 base, with 16 bases lying between them. The CDR3 loop spans 17 amino acids. The CDR3 sequence: CASSARFQTVNTGELFF. CDR3 DNA: TGTGCCAGCAGCGCAAGGTTCCAGACGGTGAACACCGGGGAGCTGTTTTTT. The variable domain in full, completed from reference TRBV9 and TRBJ2-2, reads DSGVTQTPKHLITATGQRVTLRCSPRSGDLSVYWYQQSLDQGLQFLIQYYNGEERAKGNILERFSAQQFPDLHSELNLSSLELGDSALYFCASSARFQTVNTGELFFGEGSRLTVL.

This clonotype was observed at least ten times. The chain is built from TRBV5-1 and TRBJ2-7; 9 positions agree with TRBD1. Looked up from germline, CDR1 is SGHRS and CDR2 is YFSETQ. CDR3 size: 14 residues. Trimming removed 3 bases from V and 5 bases from J; junction bases left unmatched: 6. The CDR3 DNA reads TGCGCCAGCAGCTCCCGGACAGGGGTGGACGAGCAGTACTTC. This translates into CASSSRTGVDEQYF. The full variable domain, its missing parts supplied by reference TRBV5-1 and TRBJ2-7, is KAGVTQTPRYLIKTRGQQVTLSCSPISGHRSVSWYQQTPGQGLQFLFEYFSETQRNKGNFPGRFSGRQFSNSRSEMNVSTLELGDSALYLCASSSRTGVDEQYFGPGTRLTVT.

The chain employs TRBV20-1 and TRBJ2-7; 11 nucleotides match TRBD2. With V trimmed by 6 bases and J by 1 base, 5 bases remained unmatched. This CDR3 spans 14 amino acids. CDR1 DFQATT and CDR2 SNEGSKA come from the germline V gene (reference sequence). CDR3 nucleotide sequence: TGCAGTGCGGATAGCGGGAGGGGATCCTACGAGCAGTACTTC. Its protein is CSADSGRGSYEQYF.

The CDR3 coding sequence is TGCAGTGCTAGAGGTCTTAATCCAGGTCTCAATGAGCAGTTCTTC. This translates into CSARGLNPGLNEQFF. The chain employs TRBV20-1 and TRBJ2-1; D unresolved. The germline V gene encodes CDR1 DFQATT and CDR2 SNEGSKA (reference sequence). Trimming took off 1 base at V and 6 bases at J, with 16 bases between the two ends. This CDR3 is 15 amino acids long.

J is TRBJ1-1 and V is TRBV10-1; possibly TRBD1 for D (6 bases). The CDR3 is 14 amino acids. Deletions cut 4 bases from V and 6 bases from J, with 15 bases between. Germline V gene lookup returns CDR1 WNHNN and CDR2 SYGVQD (reference sequence). The CDR3 spells CASSALGASAEAFF. Written as DNA, the CDR3 is TGCGCCAGCAGTGCTTTGGGGGCCTCGGCTGAAGCTTTCTTT.

This chain connects TRBV9 to TRBJ2-3; possible D gene TRBD2, 5 bases. The V and J ends lost 3 bases and 1 base respectively, with 15 bases between them. Germline loops: CDR1 SGDLS, CDR2 YYNGEE. The CDR3 is 16 residues long. The CDR3 nucleotides are TGTGCCAGCAGCGCCCGGACTGTCGTGTGCACAGATACGCAGTATTTT. This translates into CASSARTVVCTDTQYF.

The table lists this clonotype with many counts. The CDR3 DNA reads TGTGCCAGCAGGATACTGGGACATAAGAACACTGAAGCTTTCTTT. Protein sequence: CASRILGHKNTEAFF. The J gene is TRBJ1-1, the V gene TRBV5-5; possibly TRBD1 for D (6 bases). With 5 bases removed from V and 1 base from J, the gap between germline ends came to 15 bases. In germline, CDR1 is SGHKS, CDR2 YYEKEE (reference sequence). There are 15 residues in the CDR3.

V gene TRBV14 combines with J gene TRBJ2-3; 15 bases agree with TRBD2. The CDR3 consists of 19 residues. J was trimmed by 9 bases and V by 4 bases; bases with no gene match: 17. Germline CDR1 reads SGHDN; CDR2 reads FVKESK. CDR3 residues: CASSPGLAGGVLTDNTQYF. The DNA of the CDR3 is TGTGCCAGCAGCCCGGGACTAGCGGGAGGCGTCCTAACAGATAACACGCAGTATTTT.

Many counts were recorded for this clonotype. This rearrangement joins TRBV5-1 to TRBJ1-1; D may be TRBD1 (6 bases). Germline V CDR1 and CDR2: SGHRS, YFSETQ. The CDR3 runs to 15 residues. V lost 4 bases and J lost 5, with 18 bases in between. The CDR3 coding sequence is TGCGCCAGCAGCCCCTGGGACAACCAAAGAACTGAAGCTTTCTTT. Its protein is CASSPWDNQRTEAFF.

This clonotype has just a few counts. CDR3 coding DNA: TGCGCCAGCAGCCCGCCGCGAGGGGGATATCGGCGGGGCTACACCTTC. This sequence encodes CASSPPRGGYRRGYTF. V gene TRBV5-1 combines with J gene TRBJ1-2; TRBD1 is a possible D gene (6 bases). This CDR3 region has 16 residues. CDR1 is SGHRS, CDR2 YFSETQ, per germline. With 4 bases removed from V and 8 bases from J, the gap between germline ends came to 24 bases.

The V call is TRBV9, the J call TRBJ2-1; 10 bases line up with TRBD2. The CDR3 is 17 residues long. Germline trimming cut 0 bases from V and 5 bases from J; bases unmatched to any gene: 8. Germline V gene lookup returns CDR1 SGDLS and CDR2 YYNGEE. The CDR3 sequence: CASSVVSGLADHNEQFF. The CDR3 nucleotides read TGTGCCAGCAGCGTAGTTTCAGGACTAGCGGACCACAATGAGCAGTTCTTC.

This rearrangement joins TRBV28 to TRBJ2-1; the match to TRBD2 covers 7 bases. The CDR3 has 17 residues. In germline, CDR1 is MDHEN, CDR2 SYDVKM. Losses at the gene ends were 2 bases for V and 7 bases for J; bases not matched to a gene: 14. DNA of the CDR3: TGTGCCAGCAGTTTAATAGTGAGCGGGATTATTGCAAATGAGCAGTTCTTC. It yields the protein CASSLIVSGIIANEQFF.

There are many counts of this clonotype. The genes are TRBV11-2 and TRBJ2-7, with D maybe TRBD1 (6 bases). The V gene's germline CDR1 is SGHAT and CDR2 FQNNGV. CDR3 size: 16 residues. The V and J ends lost 5 bases and 5 bases respectively, with 22 bases between them. The CDR3 reads CASSLPGDTPEDEQYF. The CDR3 DNA reads as TGTGCCAGCAGCCTTCCTGGGGACACCCCTGAGGACGAGCAGTACTTC.

The table lists this clonotype with many counts. The V gene is TRBV2, the J gene TRBJ2-2; possible D gene TRBD1, 5 bases. The germline V and J ends were trimmed by 2 bases and 6 bases, with 13 bases remaining between them. The CDR3 spans 15 residues. The germline CDR1 and CDR2 sequences are SNHLY and FYNNEI. In nucleotides, the CDR3 is TGTGCCAGCAGTGAAAGGACAAACCGGGCCGGGGAGCTGTTTTTT. Protein sequence: CASSERTNRAGELFF.

This clonotype was found many times. The V and J genes are TRBV27 and TRBJ2-1; a weak D match, TRBD2 (7 bases). Germline assignment: CDR1 MNHEY and CDR2 SMNVEV (reference sequence). This CDR3 is built from 18 residues. V gave up 6 bases and J gave up 2 bases, with 23 bases separating them. This chain's CDR3 is CASSGLPGDSGPYNEQFF. CDR3 nucleotides: TGTGCCAGCAGCGGCCTACCAGGGGATAGCGGGCCCTACAATGAGCAGTTCTTC.

The count of this clonotype is one. V gene TRBV4-3 combines with J gene TRBJ2-7; D might be TRBD1 (5 bases). The V and J ends lost 9 bases and 2 bases respectively, with 17 bases between them. The CDR3 is 14 amino acids. CDR1 and CDR2 (germline): LGHNA, YSLEER. CDR3 sequence reads: CARGKWGLTYEQYF. For the CDR3, the DNA is TGCGCCAGAGGGAAATGGGGCCTAACCTACGAGCAGTACTTC.

Points on this clonotype: One base away lies a much larger clone, so this may be a sequencing read error. This chain uses TRBV6-2 or TRBV6-3 with TRBJ2-7; D possibly corresponds to TRBD1 (6 bases). Germline V gene lookup returns CDR1 MNHEY and CDR2 SVGEGT. This CDR3 region has 16 residues. The CDR3 region is CASTRGGRLSSYEQNF. CDR3 coding DNA: TGTGCCAGCACCCGAGGGGGACGGTTAAGCTCCTACGAGCAGAACTTC.

Only a few counts were recorded for this clonotype. J is TRBJ2-7 and V is TRBV6-1, with D unclear. The CDR3 spans 12 residues. V lost 7 bases, J lost 6 bases, and 13 bases lay in between. Germline V gene sequence: CDR1 MNHNS, CDR2 SASEGT. The CDR3 spells CASMSVFGEQYF. CDR3 coding DNA: TGTGCCAGCATGAGCGTTTTCGGCGAGCAGTACTTC.

DNA of the CDR3: TGTGCCACTACGGACAGGTCTTACGAACCGCCCCAGCATTTT. Translated, it gives CATTDRSYEPPQHF. The chain links TRBV6-2 or TRBV6-3 to TRBJ1-5, with TRBD1 matching 7 bases. Germline loops: CDR1 MNHEY, CDR2 SVGEGT. The CDR3 sequence is 14 residues long. V lost 10 bases, J lost 9 bases, and 15 bases stayed unmatched.

The rearrangement links TRBV12-3 or TRBV12-4 to TRBJ2-5; tentatively, D is TRBD1 (5 bases). V was clipped by 5 bases and J by 5 bases, with 15 bases between them. This CDR3 has 14 residues. The CDR3 DNA reads as TGTGCCAGCAGTATCCGGACACGTTGGGAGACCCAGTACTTC. This sequence encodes CASSIRTRWETQYF.

This clonotype was picked up many times. The gene calls are TRBV30 and TRBJ1-5; D might be TRBD1 (5 bases). CDR3 size: 14 residues. Germline values: CDR1 GTSNPN, CDR2 SVGIG (reference sequence). The V end was cut by 2 bases, the J end by 3 bases, with 11 bases between. CDR3 DNA: TGTGCCTGGAGTTGGGGACGGTCCAATCAGCCCCAGCATTTT. Protein: CAWSWGRSNQPQHF.

This clonotype has at least ten counts. The chain joins TRBV29-1 to TRBJ2-7, with 8 bases lining up with TRBD1. The trim removed 8 bases at V and 0 bases at J, leaving 6 bases unmatched. Germline CDR1 is SQVTM and CDR2 is ANQGSEA. This CDR3 comprises 13 residues. The CDR3 DNA reads as TGCAGCATATGGGACAGGAGCTCCTACGAGCAGTACTTC. Translating it yields CSIWDRSSYEQYF.

This clonotype was counted between two and nine times. This chain connects TRBV7-8 to TRBJ2-2; the D gene is possibly TRBD2 (5 bases). V lost 5 bases and J lost 0, with 25 bases in between. Per germline, CDR1 SGHVS and CDR2 FQNEAQ. This CDR3 region has 20 residues. The CDR3 region is CASSHLLVLAAYANTGELFF. The CDR3 coding sequence is TGTGCCAGCAGCCACTTATTAGTCCTAGCAGCATACGCGAACACCGGGGAGCTGTTTTTT.

This clonotype has ten or more counts. The genes are TRBV20-1 and TRBJ2-5; D gene uncertain. Germline CDR1 and CDR2: DFQATT and SNEGSKA (reference sequence). The ends were cut back, 0 bases at V and 6 bases at J, with 11 bases in the middle. This CDR3 is built from 13 residues. The DNA of the CDR3 is TGCAGTGCTAGAGATTCAGAGCGACAGACCCAGTACTTC. Amino acids: CSARDSERQTQYF.

By its share, this clonotype is large. The V and J genes are TRBV5-1 and TRBJ2-5; 14 nucleotides match TRBD2. Germline V gene lookup returns CDR1 SGHRS and CDR2 YFSETQ. This CDR3 is built from 17 residues. V shed 0 bases, J shed 3 bases, and the junction held 4 bases outside the gene matches. In DNA, the CDR3 is TGCGCCAGCAGCTTGGGCGTGGGACTAGCGGGAGAAGAGACCCAGTACTTC. Translation: CASSLGVGLAGEETQYF.